This T cell receptor (beta chain) was obtained from a study of blood T cell repertoires in COVID-19. Study as a whole: There were acute and convalescent COVID-19 samples, and they came from the United States, Italy and Spain. PBMCs, B-cell-depleted T cells, or T cells were the source of the cDNA or gDNA that made up the material.

With V trimmed by 5 bases and J by 4 bases, 4 bases remained unmatched. Per the germline V gene, CDR1 is MRHNA and CDR2 is SNTAGT. The CDR3 totals 15 residues. Authors' analysis steps: Reference gene primer amplification in the assay estimated nucleated cell counts. This table comes from immunoSEQ multiplex PCR, and its TCRdb copy is limited to in-frame clones, with some not included. Clone size and V and J calls were adopted from that table, with D and trimming inferred from the DNA. The sample has 150,000 to 200,000 clones; about 85% are singletons. What was sequenced was peripheral blood. The TCR was taken from a man between 60 and 70 years old who had recovered from COVID-19. V is TRBV6-4 and J is TRBJ2-1; 11 positions agree with TRBD1. The CDR3: CASSTDRGLYNEQFF. CDR3 sequence (DNA): TGTGCCAGCAGTACGGACAGGGGGCTATACAATGAGCAGTTCTTC.